This entry features one T cell receptor beta chain sequence. Healthy HIV-negative adults without recent acute infections or vaccinations served as donors. This entry belongs to a study of shared clonotypes between healthy human individuals. Study in general: A couple of women and a few men aged 18 to 49 served as donors.

V lost 1 base and J lost 6; bases outside the gene matches: 3. This CDR3 spans 14 amino acids. The germline V gene has CDR1 SGHRS and CDR2 YFSETQ. Repertoires were generated with immunoSEQ multiplex PCR, while TCRdb's copy carries only in-frame clones and drops some. The sample yields a few hundred thousand clones, 70% to 85% seen once. This receptor was taken from a woman aged 40 to 49 in good health. Some clones in this sample may be carry-over from other donors' samples. Sequenced material: PBMCs. The V call is TRBV5-1, the J call TRBJ2-1; the match to TRBD1 covers 8 bases. Written as DNA, the CDR3 is TGCGCCAGCAGCTTGACAGGGGGGAGCAATGAGCAGTTCTTC. Translation gives CASSLTGGSNEQFF.